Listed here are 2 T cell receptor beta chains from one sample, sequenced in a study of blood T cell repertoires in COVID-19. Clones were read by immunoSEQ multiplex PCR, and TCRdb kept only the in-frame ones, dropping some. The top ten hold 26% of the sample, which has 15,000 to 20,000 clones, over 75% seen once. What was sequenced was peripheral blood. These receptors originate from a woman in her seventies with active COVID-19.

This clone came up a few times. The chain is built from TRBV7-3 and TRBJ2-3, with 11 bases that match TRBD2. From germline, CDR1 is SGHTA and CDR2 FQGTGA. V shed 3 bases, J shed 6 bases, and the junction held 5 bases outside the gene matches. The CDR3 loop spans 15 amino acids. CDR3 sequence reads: CASSFSGRGLDTQYF. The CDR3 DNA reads TGTGCCAGCAGCTTTAGCGGGAGGGGGCTGGATACGCAGTATTTT. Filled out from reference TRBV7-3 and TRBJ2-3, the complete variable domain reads GAGVSQTPSNKVTEKGKYVELRCDPISGHTALYWYRQSLGQGPEFLIYFQGTGAADDSGLPNDRFFAVRPEGSVSTLKIQRTERGDSAVYLCASSFSGRGLDTQYFGPGTRLTVL.

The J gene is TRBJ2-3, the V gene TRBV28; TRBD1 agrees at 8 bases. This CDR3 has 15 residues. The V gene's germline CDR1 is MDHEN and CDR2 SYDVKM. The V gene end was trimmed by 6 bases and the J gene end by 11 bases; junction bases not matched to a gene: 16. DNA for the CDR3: TGTGCCAGCAGATCAACAGGGGGTAAGGCCTTGAGGCAGTATTTT. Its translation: CASRSTGGKALRQYF.